This T cell receptor (beta chain) appears in the sequencing data of a study of Ad26.COV2.S vaccination and SARS-CoV-2 variants. Whole-study context: The vaccine Ad26.COV2.S was put into the muscle once, or twice with 56 days between.

Generated by immunoSEQ multiplex PCR, the TCRdb table keeps only in-frame clones and is missing some. The sample has a few hundred thousand clones, roughly 90% seen once. Treatment described: about 20 received Ad26.COV2.S at low or high dose, single or two shots; roughly five received placebo; per-sample allocation not given. Following the first vaccine or placebo injection, samples were taken on day 63. Vaccination employed an Ad26 vector expressing the Wuhan-strain SARS-CoV-2 spike. Notes on this clone: The antigen is unknown.

The V and J ends lost 5 bases and 4 bases respectively, with 12 bases between them. CDR3 length equals 13 residues. Germline V gene sequence: CDR1 MDHEN, CDR2 SYDVKM. Study results and caveats: Recipients given vaccine exceeded placebo recipients in spike-specific TCR breadth.

The chain employs TRBV28 and TRBJ2-7; TRBD1 is a possible D gene (6 bases). The sample in question was peripheral blood, obtained in a trial of Ad26.COV2.S vaccine versus placebo. The TCR comes from a person aged 18-60 years who received the Ad26.COV2.S COVID-19 vaccine or a placebo. CDR3 coding DNA: TGTGCCAGCAGTACAAGAGGGGGTTACGAGCAGTACTTC. Protein product: CASSTRGGYEQYF. The variable domain in full, completed from reference TRBV28 and TRBJ2-7, reads DVKVTQSSRYLVKRTGEKVFLECVQDMDHENMFWYRQDPGLGLRLIYFSYDVKMKEKGDIPEGYSVSREKKERFSLILESASTNQTSMYLCASSTRGGYEQYFGPGTRLTVT.